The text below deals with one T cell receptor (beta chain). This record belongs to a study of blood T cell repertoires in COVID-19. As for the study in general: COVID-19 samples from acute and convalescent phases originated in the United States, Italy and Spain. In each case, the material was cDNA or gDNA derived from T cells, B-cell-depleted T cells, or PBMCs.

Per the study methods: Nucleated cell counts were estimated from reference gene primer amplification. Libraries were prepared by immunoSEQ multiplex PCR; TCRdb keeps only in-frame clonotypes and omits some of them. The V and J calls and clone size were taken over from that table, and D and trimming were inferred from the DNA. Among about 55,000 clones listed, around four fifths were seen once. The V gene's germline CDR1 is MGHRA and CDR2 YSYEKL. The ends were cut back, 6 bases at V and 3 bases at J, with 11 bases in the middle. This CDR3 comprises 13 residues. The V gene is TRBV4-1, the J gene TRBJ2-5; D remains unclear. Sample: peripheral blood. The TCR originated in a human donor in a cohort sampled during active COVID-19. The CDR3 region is CASSHYDEETQYF. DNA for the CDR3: TGCGCCAGCAGTCACTACGATGAAGAGACCCAGTACTTC.